These T cell receptor beta chains were read from a single sample in a study of immune evolution from preneoplasia to lung adenocarcinoma. Sequencing used immunoSEQ multiplex PCR; TCRdb keeps in-frame clones, though not all of them. The profile shows some 4,900 clones, 78% of them singletons. Sequenced material: FFPE normal lung tissue adjacent to the tumor. These receptors all stem from a person aged 45-69 years with lung adenocarcinoma. CDR3s include the opening cysteine and the closing phenylalanine or tryptophan. Fields, in order: CDR3 length, V gene, D gene, J gene, clone size, CDR3 DNA, CDR3 protein. The D gene is left open where the match is weak. Size is stated for part of the rows, as once, few or many counts, or as a class when the clone is expanded.

cdr3_length: 15; v_call: TRBV28; d_call: -; j_call: TRBJ1-4; clone_size: -; cdr3_nt: TGTGCCAGCAGTTGGCCTCCCCTCGTTAAAGTTGAACTGTTTTTT; cdr3_aa: CASSWPPLVKVELFF
cdr3_length: 15; v_call: TRBV7-3; d_call: TRBD1; j_call: TRBJ2-3; clone_size: large; cdr3_nt: TGTGCCAGCAGCCCTACAGGGGGCCGGGCAGATACGCAGTATTTT; cdr3_aa: CASSPTGGRADTQYF
cdr3_length: 15; v_call: TRBV6-1; d_call: -; j_call: TRBJ2-7; clone_size: medium-sized; cdr3_nt: TGTGCCAGCAGTGAAGAAGGGGGAGGGGGGTACGAGCAGTACTTC; cdr3_aa: CASSEEGGGGYEQYF
cdr3_length: 12; v_call: TRBV15; d_call: -; j_call: TRBJ2-1; clone_size: -; cdr3_nt: TGTGCCACCAGCCCCGATCGTCATGAGCAGTTCTTC; cdr3_aa: CATSPDRHEQFF
cdr3_length: 15; v_call: TRBV2; d_call: TRBD2; j_call: TRBJ2-5; clone_size: -; cdr3_nt: TGTGCCAGCAGTAGGGGACTAGCGGGAGCGGAGACCCAGTACTTC; cdr3_aa: CASSRGLAGAETQYF
cdr3_length: 16; v_call: TRBV11-2; d_call: -; j_call: TRBJ2-2; clone_size: few; cdr3_nt: TGTGCCAGCAGCTTAGGGGCAGGGCCTATCACCGGGGAGCTGTTTTTT; cdr3_aa: CASSLGAGPITGELFF
cdr3_length: 16; v_call: TRBV11-2; d_call: -; j_call: TRBJ2-6; clone_size: -; cdr3_nt: TGTGCCAGCAGCTCCACGACAGTAACTGGGGCCAACGTCCTGACTTTC; cdr3_aa: CASSSTTVTGANVLTF
cdr3_length: 18; v_call: TRBV5-8; d_call: TRBD1; j_call: TRBJ2-2; clone_size: -; cdr3_nt: TGTGCCAGCAGCCGAATCGACAGGGGAATTGAGAACACCGGGGAGCTGTTTTTT; cdr3_aa: CASSRIDRGIENTGELFF
cdr3_length: 14; v_call: TRBV2; d_call: -; j_call: TRBJ2-4; clone_size: -; cdr3_nt: TGTGCCAGCAGGTGGGAAATAGCCAAAAACATTCAGTACTTC; cdr3_aa: CASRWEIAKNIQYF
cdr3_length: 15; v_call: TRBV5-1; d_call: TRBD2; j_call: TRBJ2-3; clone_size: -; cdr3_nt: TGCGCCAGCAGCTTGACTAGCGGACCGGCAGATACGCAGTATTTT; cdr3_aa: CASSLTSGPADTQYF
cdr3_length: 14; v_call: TRBV5-1; d_call: -; j_call: TRBJ2-5; clone_size: -; cdr3_nt: TGCGCCAGCAGCTCAGGGACCTCCCAAGAGACCCAGTACTTC; cdr3_aa: CASSSGTSQETQYF
cdr3_length: 13; v_call: TRBV6-5; d_call: -; j_call: TRBJ1-1; clone_size: -; cdr3_nt: TGTGCCAGCAGTACGGACGTGAACACTGAAGCTTTCTTT; cdr3_aa: CASSTDVNTEAFF
cdr3_length: 14; v_call: TRBV5-1; d_call: -; j_call: TRBJ1-3; clone_size: -; cdr3_nt: TGCGCCAGCAGCTTGGGAGGGGATGTGAACACCATATATTTT; cdr3_aa: CASSLGGDVNTIYF
cdr3_length: 14; v_call: TRBV5-6; d_call: -; j_call: TRBJ2-5; clone_size: -; cdr3_nt: TGTGCCAGCAGCACAACAGGGCCACGGGAGACCCAGTACTTC; cdr3_aa: CASSTTGPRETQYF
cdr3_length: 15; v_call: TRBV7-8; d_call: TRBD1; j_call: TRBJ2-3; clone_size: once; cdr3_nt: TGTGCCAGCAGCTTAATGGGACAGGTTGTAGATACGCAGTATTTT; cdr3_aa: CASSLMGQVVDTQYF
cdr3_length: 14; v_call: TRBV5-6; d_call: -; j_call: TRBJ2-5; clone_size: once; cdr3_nt: TGTGCCAGCAGCTTAAGTGGGGTGGGGGAGACCCAGTACTTC; cdr3_aa: CASSLSGVGETQYF